Given below is one T cell receptor beta chain in context. This clone has just a few counts. Its antigen remains unidentified. No per-base quality is available; no much larger clone lies one base away. As encoded in the germline V gene (reference sequence), CDR1 is MNHNY while CDR2 is SVGAGI. The CDR3 runs 16 amino acids, cysteine and phenylalanine included. Only the CDR3 region is kept as DNA, spanning 48 bases read in frame from base 1. V gives up 0 bases and J gives up 1 base, and the segment between their germline ends measures 13 bases. The source of the sample is a study of shared clonotypes between healthy human individuals (dated by TCRdb to the early 2020s). Notes on the research overall: A few men and two women, aged 18 to 49 years, made up the cohort. For each donor, three plates each were used for CD4 naive and CD4 memory, two plates were used for CD8 naive, and one plate was used for CD8 memory. Per donor, leukapheresis produced somewhere between about 0.94 and 9.5 billion PBMCs. To increase sequencing depth and limit assay-specific biases, TCR repertoire library preparation and sequencing were carried out by different laboratories using diverse techniques. Blood TCR repertoires of about 5 healthy adults were deeply sequenced to estimate repertoire size and the extent of clonotype sharing between individuals.

On the study overall, not on this receptor specifically: Rarefaction of sorted-subset datasets indicated incomplete sequencing despite the large sequencing depth. Only blood was sampled, and tissue TCR repertoires likely differ from those in blood. Compared with non-shared clonotypes, the clonotypes found in all four sorted-subset donors had higher generation probabilities. Naive subsets generally had larger estimated clonotype richness than memory subsets did. Pairwise subsampling indicated that sequencing depth was expected to affect the degree of clonotype sharing among donors. Across several donors, approximately 4.6% of naive CD4, roughly 3.4% of naive CD8, about 2.3% of memory CD4, and under 0.45% of memory CD8 clonotypes were shared. Because the study included only a small number of donors, the genetic and exposure-history diversity represented was limited.

Using the deep immunoSEQ assay, TCR CDR3 regions were amplified from genomic DNA by multiplex PCR. Extracted genomic DNA from each cell subset was spread evenly across all wells of several immunoSEQ 96-well plates, with each plate serving as a replicate. Each replicate PCR for sorted subsets received about 200 ng genomic DNA, equal to around 32,000 T cell genomes. Purified libraries were quantified with a Qubit 3.0 fluorometer, sized on a Bioanalyzer 2100, and re-quantified with the KAPA Library Quantification kit. A separate single-read 150-cycle Illumina NextSeq 550 flow cell was used to sequence each immunoSEQ 96-well plate. Regarding the original processing steps: Because the immunoSEQ output held only junctional sequences and lacked quality scores, the filtering could not match the filtering applied to full-length reads. Sequences were annotated with PyIR, a Python wrapper for IgBLAST v1.9, using IMGT germline references to assign V/J genes and CDR3. Reads were removed for weak V/J assignments (E-value above 1e-6), missing CDR3, stop codons, out-of-frame junctions, or ambiguous translated residues. V3J clonotypes were defined as sequences sharing the same inferred V gene, J gene, and CDR3 amino acid sequence. To compute the percentage overlap between repertoires, the number of shared unique clonotypes was divided by the size of the smaller repertoire. Repertoire richness was assessed with RTK rarefaction, the Chao1 estimator, and Recon v2.1 estimates of unobserved clonotypes. Generation probabilities for all TCRbeta clonotypes obtained by the gDNA method from a handful of donors were computed using OLGA. Sourced from immuneACCESS, this table was stored by TCRdb with only in-frame sequences that have V and J called. A share of the clones is absent; for the studies checked, an unresolved V gene accounts for under half, and the remainder has no known explanation. D and trimming were read from the DNA, whereas the V and J calls and clone size are those reported in that table. The sample table records about 980,000 clones; roughly 72% of these occur just once. Approximately 1.5% of the sample is in the top ten clones.

Healthy HIV-negative adults with no recently reported acute infections or vaccinations were included as donors. Every donor was a Caucasian adult residing in Nashville, Tennessee, USA. CD4+ T cells were enriched by magnetic negative selection, after which naive cells were positively selected on CD45RA and the negative fraction was taken as the memory subset. Blood was obtained by leukapheresis, after which PBMCs were separated by Ficoll-Histopaque density gradient centrifugation and cryopreserved in liquid nitrogen vapor phase. Purity and quantity of every magnetically sorted T cell population were checked by analytical flow cytometry. From each sorted fraction, genomic DNA was isolated and quantified by UV absorbance on a Nanodrop 2000c.

Sequencing was done on a sample of memory CD4+ T cells sorted from blood. Read against the paper, the sample's cell subset or site label means: CD45RA-negative fraction. The sequence came from a man in his late teens or twenties in good health. Rearrangement joined TRBV6-6 to TRBJ2-7, with TRBD2 tentatively as D gene (6 bases match). The CDR3 has the sequence CASSYSGGGKSYEQYF. The nucleotide sequence reads TGTGCCAGCAGTTACTCTGGTGGGGGGAAATCCTACGAGCAGTACTTC.